These T cell receptor beta chains were read from a single sample in a study of cytomegalovirus exposure and HLA in healthy donors. Sequencing used immunoSEQ multiplex PCR; TCRdb keeps in-frame clones, though not all of them. This sample's table reports approximately 30,000 clones. Source material: PBMCs. These receptors all come from a woman aged 40 to 55 in good health and CMV-seropositive. Both conserved end residues are part of each CDR3. A D gene is named only where the DNA matches it firmly.

TRBV10-3,TRBJ1-1,14,.,CAISESNRYTEAFF,TGTGCCATCAGTGAGTCGAACCGGTACACTGAAGCTTTCTTT
TRBV29-1,TRBJ2-7,11,.,CSVVLLGEQYF,TGCAGCGTTGTCTTACTCGGCGAGCAGTACTTC
TRBV10-2,TRBJ2-7,14,TRBD1,CASRPGTGSYEQYF,TGCGCCAGCAGGCCCGGGACAGGCTCCTACGAGCAGTACTTC
TRBV7-9,TRBJ2-4,18,TRBD2,CASSTGLAGGLAKNIQYF,TGTGCCAGCAGCACCGGACTAGCGGGAGGGCTAGCCAAAAACATTCAGTACTTC
TRBV5-8,TRBJ2-3,14,.,CASSRRGMQDTQYF,TGTGCCAGCAGCAGGAGAGGGATGCAAGATACGCAGTATTTT
TRBV9,TRBJ2-7,18,.,CASSVDGGLTGRRYEQYF,TGTGCCAGCAGCGTAGATGGCGGGTTGACAGGGAGGAGGTACGAGCAGTACTTC
TRBV19,TRBJ2-7,14,.,CASSIFQGSYEQYF,TGTGCCAGTAGTATATTTCAGGGCTCCTACGAGCAGTACTTC
TRBV28,TRBJ1-1,11,.,CASSLTRVRFF,TGTGCCAGCAGTTTAACACGGGTGCGTTTCTTT
TRBV29-1,TRBJ1-2,12,.,CSAETGNYGYTF,TGCAGCGCTGAAACGGGAAACTATGGCTACACCTTC
TRBV19,TRBJ2-7,14,.,CASSINGLSYEQYF,TGTGCCAGTAGTATTAACGGGTTATCCTACGAGCAGTACTTC
TRBV9,TRBJ1-5,15,.,CASTQGGAEGQPQHF,TGTGCCAGCACCCAAGGCGGGGCAGAAGGACAGCCCCAGCATTTT
TRBV11-3,TRBJ2-7,15,TRBD2,CASSFGTSGAYEQYF,TGTGCCAGCAGCTTTGGGACTAGCGGGGCCTACGAGCAGTACTTC
TRBV5-1,TRBJ2-1,14,.,CASSSAASDDEQFF,TGCGCCAGCAGCTCGGCTGCTAGCGACGATGAGCAGTTCTTC
TRBV6-6,TRBJ2-3,13,TRBD2,CAGETSGTDTQYF,TGTGCCGGAGAGACTAGCGGCACAGATACGCAGTATTTT
TRBV30,TRBJ1-1,13,.,CAWSVGPRTEAFF,TGTGCCTGGAGTGTTGGCCCCCGCACTGAAGCTTTCTTT
TRBV6-1,TRBJ2-1,15,TRBD2,CASKGLAELTNEQFF,TGTGCCAGCAAAGGACTAGCGGAGTTGACGAATGAGCAGTTCTTC
TRBV7-2,TRBJ2-1,13,.,CASSLEAENEQFF,TGTGCCAGCAGCTTAGAGGCGGAGAATGAGCAGTTCTTC
TRBV9,TRBJ2-5,16,.,CASSVAGGRGEETQYF,TGTGCCAGCAGCGTAGCCGGAGGCAGGGGGGAAGAGACCCAGTACTTC
TRBV27,TRBJ1-5,13,.,CASGRGPSQPQHF,TGTGCCAGCGGGAGAGGCCCCAGTCAGCCCCAGCATTTT
TRBV7-6,TRBJ2-7,15,TRBD2,CASSRGGADSYEQYF,TGTGCCAGCAGCCGGGGGGGAGCGGACTCCTACGAGCAGTACTTC
TRBV27,TRBJ1-2,13,TRBD1,CASSPGQGLSYTF,TGTGCCAGCAGTCCGGGACAGGGACTTAGCTACACCTTC
TRBV18,TRBJ2-3,14,.,CASSPGPATDTQYF,TGTGCCAGCTCACCAGGGCCAGCCACAGATACGCAGTATTTT
TRBV5-1,TRBJ2-1,15,TRBD2,CASSLGTSADNEQFF,TGCGCCAGCAGCTTGGGGACTAGCGCAGACAATGAGCAGTTCTTC
TRBV7-2,TRBJ2-3,14,.,CASSLDGSTDTQYF,TGTGCCAGCAGCTTAGACGGTAGCACAGATACGCAGTATTTT
TRBV10-1,TRBJ2-7,17,TRBD2,CASSGGLAGITDYEQYF,TGCGCCAGCAGTGGGGGACTAGCGGGAATAACCGACTACGAGCAGTACTTC
TRBV19,TRBJ2-7,15,TRBD1,CASSMGTGGPYEQYF,TGTGCCAGTAGTATGGGGACAGGGGGGCCCTACGAGCAGTACTTC
TRBV6-1,TRBJ1-5,13,.,CASRRQSNQPQHF,TGTGCCAGCAGACGACAGAGCAATCAGCCCCAGCATTTT